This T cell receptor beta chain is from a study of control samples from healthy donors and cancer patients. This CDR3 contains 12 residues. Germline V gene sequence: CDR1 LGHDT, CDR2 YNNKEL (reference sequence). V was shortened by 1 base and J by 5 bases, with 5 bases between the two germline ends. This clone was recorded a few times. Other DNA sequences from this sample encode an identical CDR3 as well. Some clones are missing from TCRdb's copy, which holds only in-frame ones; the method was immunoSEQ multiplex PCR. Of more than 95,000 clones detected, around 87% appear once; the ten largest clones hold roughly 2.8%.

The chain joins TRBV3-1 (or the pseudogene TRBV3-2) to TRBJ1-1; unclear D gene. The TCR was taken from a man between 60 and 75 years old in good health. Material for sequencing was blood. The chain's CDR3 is CASSQGRTEAFF. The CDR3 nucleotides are TGTGCCAGCAGCCAAGGAAGGACTGAAGCTTTCTTT.